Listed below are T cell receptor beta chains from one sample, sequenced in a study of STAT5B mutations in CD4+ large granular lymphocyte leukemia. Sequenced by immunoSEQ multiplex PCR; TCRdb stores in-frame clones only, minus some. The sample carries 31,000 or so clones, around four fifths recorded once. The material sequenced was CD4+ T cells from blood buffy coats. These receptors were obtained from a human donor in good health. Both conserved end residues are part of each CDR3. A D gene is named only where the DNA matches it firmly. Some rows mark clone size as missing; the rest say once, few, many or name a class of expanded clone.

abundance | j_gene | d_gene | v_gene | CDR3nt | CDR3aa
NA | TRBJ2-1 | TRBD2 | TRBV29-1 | TGCAGCGTTGGGAGCGCGGGGGGTTACAATGAGCAGTTCTTC | CSVGSAGGYNEQFF
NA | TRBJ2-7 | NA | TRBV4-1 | TGCGCCAGCAGCCCGGGCCCCGGGATCACCTACGAGCAGTACTTC | CASSPGPGITYEQYF
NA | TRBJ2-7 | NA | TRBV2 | TGTGCCAGCAATATAGGTCCAGGGATAGAGCAGTACTTC | CASNIGPGIEQYF
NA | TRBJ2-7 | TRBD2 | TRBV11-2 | TGTGCCAGCAGCCCAACTAGCGGGGGGTCCTACGAGCAGTACTTC | CASSPTSGGSYEQYF
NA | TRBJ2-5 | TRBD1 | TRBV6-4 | TGTGCCAGCAGTGAAGTCGACAGGGATCAAGAGACCCAGTACTTC | CASSEVDRDQETQYF
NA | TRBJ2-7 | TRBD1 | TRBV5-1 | TGCGCCAGCAGCTTGTTCGAGACAGGGGCGCGGGAGCAGTACTTC | CASSLFETGAREQYF
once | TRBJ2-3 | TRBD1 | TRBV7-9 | TGTGCCAGCAGCGGACAGGCCACAGATACGCAGTATTTT | CASSGQATDTQYF
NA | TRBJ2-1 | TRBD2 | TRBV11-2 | TGTGCCAGCAGCTTAGAGCTAGCGGGAGGAGAAAATGAGCAGTTCTTC | CASSLELAGGENEQFF
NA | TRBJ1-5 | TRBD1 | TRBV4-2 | TGTGCCAGCAGCAAAGGGACAGGGGGGGATCAGCCCCAGCATTTT | CASSKGTGGDQPQHF
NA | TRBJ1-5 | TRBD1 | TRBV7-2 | TGTGCCAGCAGCCGTACAGGGGGCAATCAGCCCCAGCATTTT | CASSRTGGNQPQHF
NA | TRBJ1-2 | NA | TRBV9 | TGTGCCAGCAGCGTAGACCGAGCAGGGAGAGGCTATGGCTACACCTTC | CASSVDRAGRGYGYTF
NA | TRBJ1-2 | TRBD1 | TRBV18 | TGTGCCAGCTCACTCACTCCGGGACAGGGTGAAGGCTACACCTTC | CASSLTPGQGEGYTF
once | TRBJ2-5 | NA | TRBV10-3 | TGTGCCATCAGTGAGGGTCACCAGGGGAAAGAGACCCAGTACTTC | CAISEGHQGKETQYF
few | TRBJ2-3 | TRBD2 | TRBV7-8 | TGTGCCAGCAGCATAGGGCCTAGCGGGGGGACAGATACGCAGTATTTT | CASSIGPSGGTDTQYF
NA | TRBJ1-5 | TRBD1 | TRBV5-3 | TGTGCCAGAAGCCCCACACCTTATTTGACAGGGGGATCGCTTCCTCTCTGGAGCAATCAGCCCCAGCATTTT | CARSPTPYLTGGSLPLWSNQPQHF
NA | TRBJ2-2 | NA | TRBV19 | TGTGCCAGTAGTATCAAGTCGATAACCGGGGAGCTGTTTTTT | CASSIKSITGELFF
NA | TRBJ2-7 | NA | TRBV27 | TGTGCCAGCAGTTTAGCGGGGAAGTACGAGCAGTACTTC | CASSLAGKYEQYF
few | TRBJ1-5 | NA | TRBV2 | TGTGCCAGCAGTGAAGCGACAGATAATCAGCCCCAGCATTTT | CASSEATDNQPQHF
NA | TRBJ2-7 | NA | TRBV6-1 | TGTGCCAGCAGTGCCATGGGGAGCTACGAGCAGTACTTC | CASSAMGSYEQYF
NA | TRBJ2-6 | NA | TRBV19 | TGTGCCAGTAGTATTGGGTGGGGTGGGTCTGGGGCCAACGTCCTGACTTTC | CASSIGWGGSGANVLTF